This entry describes one T cell receptor (beta chain). It lacks a known antigen. It has no much larger one-base neighbor in the sample; base qualities were not kept. Trimming leaves V shorter by 1 base and J shorter by 4 bases, with the junction holding 9 bases beyond the gene matches. Via the germline V gene, CDR1 is SGHRS and CDR2 YFSETQ. The CDR3 holds 17 amino acids from the cysteine to the phenylalanine. Only CDR3 DNA remains: 51 bases, in frame from the first base. A single peripheral blood draw of 95 to 150 mL on average was collected from each donor into heparinised tubes. Naive, central memory, regulatory and stem cell-like memory CD4+ T cells were sorted on a BD FACSAria II using a panel including CD45RO, CCR7, CD25, CD127, CD95 and CD27. Every sorted population had a purity above 95%. PBMCs were isolated right away by Lymphoprep density gradient centrifugation and were stained directly, without culture. So that batch effects would be minimized, each experiment stained and sorted samples in pairs, pairing one healthy donor with one patient.

The data were obtained in a study of beta chain features in type 1 diabetes (dated by TCRdb to the late 2010s). A note on the overall study: No differences in mean age, gender distribution, total cell number or subset yield were found between patients and healthy donors. Regulatory and stem cell-like memory subsets were isolated from only 8 patients and roughly eight healthy donors, whereas naive and central memory subsets came from all 30 or so donors. The study compared the TCRB repertoires of sorted circulating CD4+ T cell subsets in recently diagnosed type 1 diabetes patients with those in matched healthy donors. Across all samples, around 100 million sorted cells were examined, and cell number per subset correlated strongly with RNA yield.

The High Capacity cDNA Reverse Transcription Kit was used to reverse transcribe all of the isolated RNA, meaning that expressed TCRB transcripts were what got sequenced. Deep immunoSEQ sequencing was applied to naive, central memory and regulatory T cell samples, giving an average of around 3.4 million total reads per sample. After sorted cells were lysed in RLT buffer, RNA was extracted with DNase-treated RNeasy Micro or Mini kits, with the choice depending on cell number. To prevent cross-contamination, each cell subset was processed individually, whereas patient and healthy donor samples were processed jointly. TCRB sequences were amplified from cDNA with the immunoSEQ multiplex PCR, producing 87-bp fragments spanning the CDR3 region. Sequencing of the amplicons was done on the Illumina HiSeq platform. The source study handled its data this way. PCR bias was corrected computationally using synthetic template baselines, and reads within Hamming distance 2 were collapsed, with unmergeable singletons discarded. Reads were aligned to IMGT to assign V, D and J genes, CDR3 length, and insertions or deletions at six rearrangement sites. Within each subset, clonotype counts were normalized to sorted cell number, after which true diversity and Gini coefficients were computed with the tcR R package. Repertoire sharing was quantified using the overlap coefficient calculated on TCRB nucleotide sequences. Out-of-frame TCRB sequences from naive cells were analyzed to stand in for the pre-selection repertoire. The table comes from immuneACCESS by way of TCRdb, which keeps in-frame sequences with V and J called. Part of the clones is missing from these tables; in studies checked, under half for an unresolved V gene and the rest for unknown reasons. V and J calls and clone size are copied from that table; D and trimming were computed from the DNA. In all, the sample holds around 310,000 clones, and approximately 9.9% of those were seen once. In total, the top ten clones hold roughly 0.014% of the sample.

The investigation overall reported the following: PCR may preferentially amplify shorter templates, but because patient and control samples were amplified and corrected together, any resulting skew would affect both groups equally. Because small numbers of individuals were included in the HLA sub-analyses, any influence of HLA type on TCRB rearrangement was left unresolved. Because cDNA rather than genomic DNA was sequenced, highly expressing activated cells could have been over-represented, although no difference in activation and CD3 levels was found between groups. Naive, central memory and regulatory TCRB repertoires appeared to be more alike among patients than among healthy donors. Type 1 diabetes patients showed a moderate but significant shortening of TCRB CDR3 length in all four CD4+ subsets. At VDJ recombination sites, patients with type 1 diabetes made fewer insertions and deleted more nucleotides, a pattern implying thymic rearrangement abnormalities.

The sample comprised naive CD4+ T cells from blood. Read against the paper, the sample's cell subset or site label means: true naive CD4+ T cells. The chain links TRBV5-1 with TRBJ2-1, with 9 junctional bases fitting TRBD2. This TCR was recovered from a woman in her 30s in good health. The CDR3 region: CASSLLSRAGGYNEQFF. The DNA reads as follows: TGCGCCAGCAGCTTGTTGTCAAGGGCGGGAGGGTACAATGAGCAGTTCTTC.